The 26 T cell receptor beta chains reported below all come from one sample, sequenced in a study of blood T cell repertoires in COVID-19. The table came from immunoSEQ multiplex PCR; TCRdb's copy has only in-frame clones and leaves some out. The data hold around 260,000 clones, with 84% observed a single time. Sample: PBMCs or T cells enriched from blood (not recorded which). These receptors originate from a young man with acute COVID-19.

The chain couples TRBV27 to TRBJ2-1; possibly TRBD2 for D (5 bases). Trimming cost V 3 bases and J 5 bases, with 8 bases left between them. The germline CDR1 and CDR2 sequences are MNHEY and SMNVEV (reference sequence). The CDR3 is 13 amino acids. DNA for the CDR3: TGTGCCAGCAGTTTCCCGGGGAACAATGAGCAGTTCTTC. Amino acid sequence: CASSFPGNNEQFF.

The genes are TRBV6-5 and TRBJ1-1; D possibly corresponds to TRBD1 (5 bases). The germline V and J ends were trimmed by 8 bases and 4 bases, with 17 bases remaining between them. The CDR3 consists of 14 residues. CDR1 is MNHEY and CDR2 is SVGAGI in the germline V gene. Written as DNA, the CDR3 is TGTGCCAGCGGCACAGGCCTCCGAAGCACTGAAGCTTTCTTT. Residues: CASGTGLRSTEAFF.

The rearrangement links TRBV4-3 to TRBJ1-1; D not certain. Trimming took off 1 base at V and 10 bases at J, with 13 bases between the two ends. The CDR3 is made up of 13 amino acids. The germline V gene has CDR1 LGHNA and CDR2 YSLEER. The CDR3 region is CASSQVLEKRAFF. The CDR3 bases are TGCGCCAGCAGCCAAGTTCTAGAAAAACGAGCTTTCTTT.

This chain joins TRBV10-3 and TRBJ1-1, with no clear D. V was cut by 8 bases and J by 0 bases, with 10 bases left in between. The germline gives CDR1 ENHRY, CDR2 SYGVKD. CDR3 length: 13 residues. The CDR3 spells CAISRVVNTEAFF. Here the CDR3 DNA reads TGTGCCATCTCCCGGGTGGTGAACACTGAAGCTTTCTTT.

This rearrangement joins TRBV5-5 to TRBJ1-5; D call uncertain. V was clipped by 0 bases and J by 5 bases, with 9 bases between them. The CDR3 runs 14 residues. CDR1 SGHKS and CDR2 YYEKEE come from the germline V gene (reference sequence). The CDR3 region is CASSLVTAYQPQHF. As DNA, the CDR3 is TGTGCCAGCAGCTTGGTAACAGCTTATCAGCCCCAGCATTTT. The full variable domain, with the rest looked up from reference TRBV5-5 and TRBJ1-5, is DAGVTQSPTHLIKTRGQQVTLRCSPISGHKSVSWYQQVLGQGPQFIFQYYEKEERGRGNFPDRFSARQFPNYSSELNVNALLLGDSALYLCASSLVTAYQPQHFGDGTRLSIL.

The chain recombines TRBV7-9 with TRBJ2-2; D gene uncertain. V was cut by 8 bases and J by 5 bases, with 12 bases left in between. The CDR3 consists of 13 residues. Germline CDR1 and CDR2: SEHNR and FQNEAQ (reference sequence). The CDR3 sequence: CASSFALTGELFF. The CDR3 region has the DNA TGTGCCAGCTCCTTTGCGCTTACCGGGGAGCTGTTTTTT.

This chain uses TRBV20-1 with TRBJ1-2; D possibly corresponds to TRBD1 (5 bases). CDR3 length: 11 amino acids. Deletions cut 6 bases from V and 10 bases from J, with 15 bases between. In germline, CDR1 is DFQATT, CDR2 SNEGSKA (reference sequence). The CDR3 spells CSARVRGDYTF. The CDR3 DNA reads TGCAGTGCCAGGGTACGTGGTGACTACACCTTC.

The chain joins TRBV3-1 (or the pseudogene TRBV3-2) to TRBJ2-4, with D possibly being TRBD2 (5 bases). CDR1 LGHDT and CDR2 YNNKEL come from the germline V gene (reference sequence). This CDR3 is 17 amino acids long. With 4 bases removed from V and 8 bases from J, the gap between germline ends came to 24 bases. CDR3 coding DNA: TGTGCCAGCAGCCCGCCTCGCATCCACGCAGCGGAAGACATTCAGTACTTC. This encodes CASSPPRIHAAEDIQYF.

The chain carries TRBV19 and TRBJ1-2; 7 nucleotides align to TRBD1. J gave up 5 bases and V 5 bases, and 11 bases lay outside the gene matches. This CDR3 comprises 15 residues. CDR1 and CDR2 (germline): LNHDA, SQIVND (reference sequence). Here the CDR3 reads CASSSRGGTEYGYTF. In DNA, the CDR3 is TGTGCCAGTAGTTCAAGAGGGGGGACAGAGTATGGCTACACCTTC.

This clone was seen repeatedly, ten times or more. V is TRBV5-8 and J is TRBJ2-3; a possible D gene is TRBD2 (5 bases). V lost 5 bases, J lost 0 bases, and 22 bases lay in between. The V gene's germline CDR1 is SGHTS and CDR2 YDEGEE. The CDR3 is made up of 18 amino acids. CDR3 DNA: TGTGCCAGCAGTCCGGTAGGGTCCGGGATGACTAGCACAGATACGCAGTATTTT. Amino acid sequence: CASSPVGSGMTSTDTQYF.

Note on this clone: Sequence at one end of the junction differs from germline and may be a read error. The chain has TRBV5-1 and TRBJ1-6, with TRBD1 identical over 7 bases. The CDR3 totals 17 residues. Germline loops: CDR1 SGHRS, CDR2 YFSETQ. CDR3 sequence (DNA): TGTGCCAGCAGCTTGGCCAGAGGGGACAGATATAATTCACCCCTCCACTTT. Protein product: CASSLARGDRYNSPLHF.

The CDR3 sequence: CSVEEDGFNVLTF. The DNA of the CDR3 is TGCAGCGTTGAGGAGGACGGCTTCAACGTCCTGACTTTC. The chain joins TRBV29-1 to TRBJ2-6; D may be TRBD2 (5 bases). Deletions cut 3 bases from V and 9 bases from J, with 12 bases between. The CDR3 sequence is 13 residues long. CDR1 and CDR2 from the germline V gene are SQVTM and ANQGSEA.

This clone has only one observation. The J gene is TRBJ1-5, the V gene TRBV24-1; a weak D match, TRBD1 (5 bases). This CDR3 is built from 16 residues. Germline loops: CDR1 KGHDR, CDR2 SFDVKD. The ends were cut back, 3 bases at V and 3 bases at J, with 14 bases in the middle. Written as DNA, the CDR3 is TGTGCCACCAGTGATCCCAGGGTGGGGAACAATCAGCCCCAGCATTTT. Protein: CATSDPRVGNNQPQHF.

The chain uses TRBV3-1 (or the pseudogene TRBV3-2) and TRBJ1-6; 7 positions match TRBD1. V lost 1 base, J lost 7 bases, and 4 bases stayed unmatched. From germline, CDR1 is LGHDT and CDR2 YNNKEL (reference sequence). This CDR3 contains 15 residues. CDR3: CASSQVAGGNSPLHF. The CDR3 bases are TGTGCCAGCAGCCAAGTCGCAGGGGGGAATTCACCCCTCCACTTT.

The rearrangement uses TRBV15 and TRBJ1-2, with unresolved D. The CDR3 contains 14 residues. CDR1 is LNHNV and CDR2 is YYDKDF in the germline V gene (reference sequence). Deletions cut 3 bases from V and 3 bases from J, with 11 bases between. CDR3: CATSSPGEDYGYTF. The DNA of the CDR3 is TGTGCCACCAGCAGCCCCGGGGAAGACTATGGCTACACCTTC.

This clone has a single count. J is TRBJ1-6 and V is TRBV7-6; D is unresolved. The CDR3 consists of 14 residues. V was pared by 1 base and J by 7 bases, with 8 bases between. Germline lookup yields CDR1 SGHVS and CDR2 FNYEAQ. Here the CDR3 reads CASSLGEGNSPLHF. In nucleotides, the CDR3 is TGTGCCAGCAGCTTAGGGGAGGGCAATTCACCCCTCCACTTT.

The V call is TRBV9, the J call TRBJ2-3; 7 nucleotides align to TRBD2. Per germline, CDR1 SGDLS and CDR2 YYNGEE. V shed 0 bases and J 8 bases; nucleotides not matched to a gene: 12. This CDR3 region has 16 residues. CDR3: CASSVGWRGTSGTQYF. In nucleotides, the CDR3 is TGTGCCAGCAGCGTAGGGTGGCGGGGGACGTCCGGTACGCAGTATTTT.

A note on this clone: The junction and the germline gene differ at one end; a read error may be behind it. The rearrangement joins TRBV6-1 to TRBJ2-6; possibly TRBD1 for D (6 bases). This CDR3 is 14 amino acids long. Per germline, CDR1 MNHNS and CDR2 SASEGT. The CDR3 sequence: CASSLFKGDNVLTF. CDR3 in DNA: TGTGCCAGCAGTTTGTTTAAGGGGGACAACGTCCTGACTTTC.

A few counts support this clone. The chain is built from TRBV14 and TRBJ1-1; D is uncertain. The germline V and J ends were trimmed by 4 bases and 6 bases, with 15 bases remaining between them. Germline loops: CDR1 SGHDN, CDR2 FVKESK. The CDR3 loop spans 14 amino acids. The CDR3 loop is CASSPNRGQAEAFF. The CDR3 nucleotides are TGTGCCAGCAGCCCCAACCGAGGGCAGGCTGAAGCTTTCTTT.

Many counts were recorded for this clone. The chain recombines TRBV6-4 with TRBJ2-2; 9 bases align to TRBD2. V lost 3 bases to trimming and J lost 3 bases; unmatched junction nucleotides: 2. This CDR3 has 15 amino acids. Germline-derived CDR1 and CDR2 are MRHNA and SNTAGT. The CDR3 protein is CASSEAGGYTGELFF. CDR3 sequence (DNA): TGTGCCAGCAGTGAAGCGGGAGGATACACCGGGGAGCTGTTTTTT.

The genes are TRBV7-8 and TRBJ2-3, with D unclear. Trimming left V 1 base short and J 2 bases short, with 10 bases between. The CDR3 contains 15 residues. Germline values: CDR1 SGHVS, CDR2 FQNEAQ. The CDR3 DNA sequence: TGTGCCAGCAGCTTAGTGAGTCCTTCCACAGATACGCAGTATTTT. This encodes CASSLVSPSTDTQYF.

V is TRBV6-5 and J is TRBJ2-3, with D possibly being TRBD2 (6 bases). Germline assignment: CDR1 MNHEY and CDR2 SVGAGI. CDR3 length equals 15 residues. The V and J ends lost 6 bases and 0 bases respectively, with 13 bases between them. The CDR3 sequence is CASRLAAPSTDTQYF. The CDR3 DNA reads as TGTGCCAGCAGGTTAGCGGCGCCTAGCACAGATACGCAGTATTTT.

The chain joins TRBV7-8 to TRBJ2-3; 9 bases agree with TRBD2. The CDR3 spans 17 residues. CDR1 and CDR2 (germline): SGHVS, FQNEAQ. Unmatched junction bases numbered 10, after V lost 5 bases and J lost 1 base. The CDR3 coding sequence is TGTGCCAGCAGCCCGACTGTGGAGCGGGGGGGCACAGATACGCAGTATTTT. This gives the protein CASSPTVERGGTDTQYF.

V usage is TRBV18 and J usage is TRBJ2-5, with a weak D call TRBD1 (5 bases). Germline CDR1 is KGHSH and CDR2 is LQKENI. The CDR3 has 13 amino acids. With 6 bases removed from V and 2 bases from J, the gap between germline ends came to 10 bases. The CDR3 region is CASSTGLQETQYF. The CDR3 DNA reads TGTGCCAGCTCTACAGGATTACAAGAGACCCAGTACTTC.

The chain recombines TRBV3-1 (or the pseudogene TRBV3-2) with TRBJ2-1; 8 positions agree with TRBD1. V shed 4 bases and J 6 bases; nucleotides not matched to a gene: 8. There are 15 residues in the CDR3. Germline V gene lookup returns CDR1 LGHDT and CDR2 YNNKEL (reference sequence). This CDR3 reads CASSPWTGLGNEQFF. DNA for the CDR3: TGTGCCAGCAGCCCGTGGACAGGGTTGGGCAATGAGCAGTTCTTC.

The V gene is TRBV10-3, the J gene TRBJ2-1; perhaps TRBD2 as D (7 bases). The CDR3 is 16 residues long. V was pared by 6 bases and J by 5 bases, with 20 bases between. Germline V lookup: CDR1 ENHRY, CDR2 SYGVKD. The CDR3 nucleotides read TGTGCCATCAGCGGGGGGCTAGCGGACGTGAACAATGAGCAGTTCTTC. Translating it yields CAISGGLADVNNEQFF.